The 26 T cell receptor beta chains given below trace back to one sample, sequenced in a study of Graves' ophthalmopathy and Graves' hyperthyroidism. For repertoire sequencing, the TCR beta CDR3 regions were amplified from RNA transcripts. HTBI primers served in a first-round RT-PCR, which a second-round multiplex PCR followed. MiXCR, applied by TCRdb to the multiplex PCR reads, yields one record per CDR3 protein. The table lists about 1.1 million distinct CDR3 sequences, 36% of them singletons. Sequenced sample: peripheral blood or thyroid tissue (not recorded which). All receptors come from an adult man with Graves' hyperthyroidism.

This clonotype was counted once. This chain links TRBV10-3 with TRBJ2-7; D possibly corresponds to TRBD1 (6 bases). CDR1 is ENHRY and CDR2 is SYGVKD in the germline V gene. Trimming pared 2 bases from V and 3 bases from J, leaving 14 bases between. This CDR3 is built from 15 residues. The CDR3 protein is CAISEGTTLLYEQYF. In DNA form, the CDR3 reads TGTGCCATCAGTGAGGGGACAACGCTTCTCTACGAGCAGTACTTC.

The chain carries TRBV12-3 or TRBV12-4 and TRBJ2-2; 7 bases line up with TRBD1. The CDR3 sequence is 15 residues long. The ends lost 4 bases at V and 7 bases at J; junction bases unmatched: 9. The CDR3 DNA reads as TGTGCCAGCAGTTCTTACAGGGGTTATCTCGGGGAGCTGTTTTTT. Residues: CASSSYRGYLGELFF.

In this sample, this clonotype turned up once. The chain joins TRBV4-3 to TRBJ2-3, with D tentatively TRBD2 (6 bases). This CDR3 has 15 residues. Per the germline V gene, CDR1 is LGHNA and CDR2 is YSLEER. Trimming left V 5 bases short and J 1 base short, with 13 bases between. CDR3 in amino acids: CASSSAGLRTDTQYF. The DNA for the CDR3 is TGCGCCAGCAGCTCTGCGGGGCTCCGCACAGATACGCAGTATTTT.

The rearrangement uses TRBV2 and TRBJ1-2; D is perhaps TRBD1 (5 bases). This CDR3 comprises 13 residues. V lost 6 bases to trimming and J lost 3 bases, with 11 bases between them. Per germline, CDR1 SNHLY and CDR2 FYNNEI. The CDR3 DNA follows: TGTGCCAGCAGGGAGGGGCGGGACTATGGCTACACCTTC. Its translation is CASREGRDYGYTF.

This clonotype was detected ten times or more. The rearrangement uses TRBV19 and TRBJ2-5; a weak D match, TRBD1 (5 bases). Germline V lookup: CDR1 LNHDA, CDR2 SQIVND (reference sequence). This CDR3 is built from 14 residues. Deletions cut 6 bases from V and 1 base from J, with 12 bases between. The CDR3 spells CASRGEGVQETQYF. DNA of the CDR3: TGTGCCAGTAGAGGGGAAGGGGTCCAAGAGACCCAGTACTTC.

Of note for this clonotype: Germline and junction disagree at one end, which may indicate a read error. The chain joins TRBV19 to TRBJ1-1, with D hard to call. The germline CDR1 and CDR2 sequences are LNHDA and SQIVND (reference sequence). This CDR3 is built from 13 residues. Written as DNA, the CDR3 is TGTGCCAGTGGTATCGCCTCCGGCGCGACGGCTTCCTTT. Its translation: CASGIASGATASF.

This chain joins TRBV7-2 and TRBJ2-2; 9 bases align to TRBD1. J gave up 11 bases and V 5 bases, and 15 bases lay outside the gene matches. The CDR3 is made up of 16 amino acids. Per the germline V gene, CDR1 is SGHTA and CDR2 is FQGNSA. The CDR3 is CASSRTGTGPSYELFF. CDR3 coding DNA: TGTGCCAGCAGCCGGACCGGGACAGGGCCCTCCTACGAGCTGTTTTTT. Combining the CDR3 with reference TRBV7-2 and TRBJ2-2 gives the whole variable domain GAGVSQSPSNKVTEKGKDVELRCDPISGHTALYWYRQSLGQGLEFLIYFQGNSAPDKSGLPSDRFSAERTGGSVSTLTIQRTQQEDSAVYLCASSRTGTGPSYELFFGEGSRLTVL.

This clonotype has ten or more counts. The V call is TRBV12-3 or TRBV12-4, the J call TRBJ2-2, with TRBD2 matching 7 bases. V gave up 3 bases and J gave up 5 bases; unmatched junction bases: 3. CDR3 length equals 14 residues. The CDR3 here is CASSFGRETGELFF. The DNA of the CDR3 is TGTGCCAGCAGTTTCGGGCGGGAGACCGGGGAGCTGTTTTTT.

This clonotype came up many times. The V gene is TRBV7-9, the J gene TRBJ2-7; TRBD1 aligns across 7 bases. Trimming took 4 bases from V and 2 from J; bases not matched to a gene: 5. The CDR3 has 14 residues. The germline V gene encodes CDR1 SEHNR and CDR2 FQNEAQ (reference sequence). The CDR3 region is CASSSPGQTYEQYF. DNA of the CDR3: TGTGCCAGCAGCTCGCCGGGACAGACCTACGAGCAGTACTTC.

This clonotype was counted many times. The chain carries TRBV2 and TRBJ1-2, with 7 bases lining up with TRBD1. Per the germline V gene, CDR1 is SNHLY and CDR2 is FYNNEI. The CDR3 runs 14 residues. V trimming: 6 bases; J trimming: 2 bases; junction bases outside the gene matches: 6. CDR3 region: CASSLQGQNYGYTF. In DNA, the CDR3 is TGTGCCAGCAGCCTACAGGGGCAAAACTATGGCTACACCTTC.

This clonotype was picked up a small number of times. This chain links TRBV12-3 or TRBV12-4 with TRBJ2-7, with TRBD1 identical over 7 bases. The CDR3 runs to 15 residues. The junction had 6 bases not matched to a gene; V was cut back by 4 bases and J by 0 bases. The CDR3 sequence: CASSSTGVGSYEQYF. The DNA of the CDR3 is TGTGCCAGCAGTTCCACAGGGGTAGGCTCCTACGAGCAGTACTTC.

V and J are TRBV20-1 and TRBJ1-4; TRBD1 aligns across 11 bases. The trim removed 3 bases at V and 5 bases at J, leaving 2 bases unmatched. Germline V CDR1 and CDR2: DFQATT, SNEGSKA (reference sequence). The CDR3 is 14 residues long. CDR3 protein: CSASRDRGNEKLFF. CDR3 coding DNA: TGCAGTGCTAGTCGGGACAGGGGGAATGAAAAACTGTTTTTT.

This clonotype was seen many times. The chain is built from TRBV19 and TRBJ1-5, with D possibly matching TRBD1 (5 bases). This CDR3 spans 14 amino acids. Trimming removed 4 bases from V and 6 bases from J, with 13 bases in between. Germline V gene sequence: CDR1 LNHDA, CDR2 SQIVND (reference sequence). The CDR3, as DNA: TGTGCCAGTAGTACGGCGCAGGGTAGTCAGCCCCAGCATTTT. Residues: CASSTAQGSQPQHF.

Concerning this clonotype itself: This may stem from a read error, because a much larger clone lies one nucleotide away. V gene TRBV7-6 combines with J gene TRBJ1-2, with unresolved D. The length of the CDR3 is 11 residues. The ends were cut back, 5 bases at V and 4 bases at J, with 5 bases in the middle. Germline V gene sequence: CDR1 SGHVS, CDR2 FNYEAQ. The CDR3 sequence: CASSILYGYTF. The CDR3 DNA follows: TGTGCCAGCAGCATCCTCTATGGCTACACCTTC.

Comments on this clonotype: It may be a read error: a sequence one base away is much more abundant. The V gene is TRBV20-1, the J gene TRBJ2-5, with a possible D match to TRBD1 (7 bases). The CDR3 is 12 amino acids. Looked up from germline, CDR1 is DFQATT and CDR2 is SNEGSKA (reference sequence). The V end was cut by 8 bases, the J end by 5 bases, with 15 bases between. CDR3 coding DNA: TGCAGTACAGGGGTGAGCGGGGAGACCCAGTACTTC. As protein: CSTGVSGETQYF.

A few counts support this clonotype. The chain combines TRBV10-3 with TRBJ1-6; tentatively, D is TRBD1 (5 bases). Trimming took 6 bases from V and 7 from J, leaving 13 bases between them. The CDR3 is made up of 14 amino acids. In germline, CDR1 is ENHRY, CDR2 SYGVKD. This chain's CDR3 is CAISYRTENSPLHF. In nucleotides, the CDR3 is TGTGCCATCAGCTACAGGACGGAGAATTCACCCCTCCACTTT.

The V call is TRBV7-2, the J call TRBJ2-5, with 7 nucleotides matching TRBD1. This CDR3 region has 12 residues. Germline values: CDR1 SGHTA, CDR2 FQGNSA. V lost 6 bases to trimming and J lost 7 bases; unmatched junction nucleotides: 5. For the CDR3, the DNA is TGTGCCAGCAGGCCACAGGGGTGGACCCAGTACTTC. This sequence encodes CASRPQGWTQYF.

This clonotype was seen a handful of times. The chain has TRBV5-6 and TRBJ2-7; possibly TRBD1 or TRBD2 for D (6 bases each). This CDR3 contains 14 residues. The V gene lost 9 bases and the J gene lost 0 bases, with 16 bases spanning the gap. Germline CDR1 SGHDT, CDR2 YYEEEE. CDR3 DNA sequence: TGTGCCACCACAACCGGGGGCCGCTCCTACGAGCAGTACTTC. It codes for CATTTGGRSYEQYF.

This chain joins TRBV30 and TRBJ1-1; D possibly corresponds to TRBD1 (5 bases). The CDR3 spans 12 residues. CDR1 is GTSNPN and CDR2 is SVGIG in the germline V gene (reference sequence). Trimming took off 1 base at V and 4 bases at J, with 7 bases between the two ends. The CDR3 DNA follows: TGTGCCTGGAGTGCGGGGGTCACTGAAGCTTTCTTT. It yields the protein CAWSAGVTEAFF.

This clonotype has more than one count but fewer than ten. J is TRBJ1-4 and V is TRBV28; D call uncertain. The germline CDR1 and CDR2 sequences are MDHEN and SYDVKM. The V gene lost 2 bases and the J gene lost 10 bases, with 5 bases spanning the gap. The CDR3 sequence is 11 residues long. CDR3 residues: CASSLRLKLFF. In DNA, the CDR3 is TGTGCCAGCAGTTTAAGGCTAAAACTGTTTTTT.

V gene TRBV3-1 combines with J gene TRBJ1-5; the D is unclear. The CDR3 has 14 amino acids. CDR1 LGHDT and CDR2 YNNKEL come from the germline V gene (reference sequence). Trimming pared 0 bases from V and 6 bases from J, leaving 9 bases between. The CDR3 DNA reads TGTGCCAGCAGCCAAGATAACATTGCTCAGCCCCAGCATTTT. Protein: CASSQDNIAQPQHF.

The sample holds many counts of this clonotype. The genes are TRBV4-3 and TRBJ1-5; no clear D gene. CDR1 and CDR2 from the germline V gene are LGHNA and YSLEER. V lost 0 bases, J lost 7 bases, and 10 bases lay in between. The CDR3 contains 14 residues. The CDR3 loop reads CASSQDWSRQPQHF. The CDR3 coding sequence is TGCGCCAGCAGCCAAGATTGGTCCCGGCAGCCCCAGCATTTT.

In the case of this clonotype: A much larger clone differs from this one at a single base, so this may be a read error. Since the CDR3 does not end with the conserved phenylalanine or tryptophan, this likely comes from a read error. V usage is TRBV19 and J usage is TRBJ1-1; TRBD1 is a possible D gene (5 bases). V lost 0 bases and J lost 8, with 13 bases in between. Germline-derived CDR1 and CDR2 are LNHDA and SQIVND (reference sequence). The CDR3 runs 14 residues. The DNA for the CDR3 is TGTGCCAGTAGTATAGAGGCAGGGTTAACGGAAGCTTTCTCT. Amino acids: CASSIEAGLTEAFS.

There are a few counts of this clonotype. The J gene is TRBJ2-2, the V gene TRBV4-3; maybe TRBD2 (5 bases). Germline CDR1 is LGHNA and CDR2 is YSLEER. Trimming shortened V by 0 bases and J by 1 base, and 6 bases separated the two germline ends. The CDR3 runs 15 residues. The CDR3 nucleotides read TGCGCCAGCAGCCAAGAAGGAGGGAACACCGGGGAGCTGTTTTTT. It specifies CASSQEGGNTGELFF.

This clonotype showed up many times. The V call is TRBV6-6, the J call TRBJ1-5, with 7 bases aligning to TRBD1. Germline CDR1 MNHNY, CDR2 SVGAGI (reference sequence). This CDR3 has 15 residues. V shed 6 bases, J shed 7 bases, and the junction held 12 bases outside the gene matches. The CDR3 nucleotides read TGTGCCAGCAGCGAACCCGGACAGGTTGGGCAGCCCCAGCATTTT. This encodes CASSEPGQVGQPQHF.

This clonotype was seen repeatedly, ten times or more. The CDR3 DNA reads as TGTGCCAGTAGTATGGATGGGTCCGGGGAGCTGTTTTTT. It encodes CASSMDGSGELFF. The rearrangement uses TRBV19 and TRBJ2-2; unclear D gene. V was shortened by 3 bases and J by 6 bases, with 8 bases between the two germline ends. CDR3 length: 13 residues. Germline V CDR1 and CDR2: LNHDA, SQIVND (reference sequence).